Below are 17 T cell receptor beta chains sequenced from a single sample in a study of metastatic and nonmetastatic thyroid tumors. Prior to thyroid surgery, none of the patients had received any treatment. TCRdb called clones again from the PCR reads with MiXCR. The table has 90,000 or so clones, 8% to 9.5% seen once. What was sequenced was blood. Receptors originate from a female donor with papillary thyroid cancer or a benign thyroid nodule (not recorded which). Some clones in this sample may be carry-over from other donors' samples.

Ten or more counts support this clone. The V call is TRBV6-6, the J call TRBJ2-1, with TRBD1 identical over 11 bases. The germline gives CDR1 MNHNY, CDR2 SVGAGI (reference sequence). V lost 8 bases, J lost 8 bases, and 14 bases stayed unmatched. CDR3 length equals 16 residues. In DNA, the CDR3 is TGTGCCAGCTGCTTGCTCGGGACAGGGGGTTTTTATGAGCAGTTCTTC. It specifies CASCLLGTGGFYEQFF.

This clone has ten or more counts. V is TRBV20-1 and J is TRBJ1-2; D is unclear. CDR1 DFQATT and CDR2 SNEGSKA come from the germline V gene (reference sequence). V lost 4 bases and J lost 4, with 16 bases in between. There are 14 residues in the CDR3. CDR3: CSANIGRQSYGYTF. The CDR3 nucleotides are TGCAGTGCTAATATTGGTCGTCAGTCCTATGGCTACACCTTC.

This clone was seen repeatedly, ten times or more. At one boundary the junction diverges from the germline segment, which might be a read error. The chain couples TRBV3-1 to TRBJ2-7, with TRBD2 matching over 8 bases. Germline CDR1 LGHDT, CDR2 YNNKEL (reference sequence). The CDR3 sequence is 16 residues long. This CDR3 reads CASSHYQAGGGYGQYF. CDR3 DNA sequence: TGTGCCAGCAGCCACTACCAGGCGGGGGGTGGGTACGGGCAGTACTTC.

This clone was found many times. The chain employs TRBV20-1 and TRBJ2-3; 10 bases line up with TRBD1. V lost 6 bases to trimming and J lost 5 bases; unmatched junction nucleotides: 11. This CDR3 is 15 amino acids long. CDR1 and CDR2 (germline): DFQATT, SNEGSKA (reference sequence). The CDR3 is CSASPGGTGEDTQYF. For the CDR3, the DNA is TGCAGTGCGAGCCCCGGCGGGACAGGGGAAGATACGCAGTATTTT.

This clone was counted once. The V gene is TRBV30, the J gene TRBJ2-7; TRBD2 aligns across 8 bases. Per germline, CDR1 GTSNPN and CDR2 SVGIG (reference sequence). Germline trimming cut 3 bases from V and 0 bases from J; bases unmatched to any gene: 7. The CDR3 runs to 15 residues. The CDR3 loop is CAWRLSGISSYEQYF. The CDR3 DNA follows: TGTGCCTGGAGGCTTAGCGGGATCAGCTCCTACGAGCAGTACTTC.

As for this clone: With a much larger clone just one base away, this may be a read error. The rearrangement joins TRBV5-1 to TRBJ2-5; D is unclear. Trimming pared 4 bases from V and 4 bases from J, leaving 14 bases between. Germline V gene data show CDR1 as SGHRS and CDR2 as YFSETQ. There are 14 residues in the CDR3. The CDR3 coding sequence is TGCGCCAGCAGCCCAGGTCCGGAAGGAGAGACCCAGTACTTC. Protein sequence: CASSPGPEGETQYF.

Here the CDR3 reads CASSYRGTNEQYF. CDR3 DNA: TGTGCCAGCAGCTACAGGGGGACCAACGAGCAGTACTTC. V and J are TRBV28 and TRBJ2-7, with 8 positions matching TRBD1. Germline CDR1 reads MDHEN; CDR2 reads SYDVKM. Trimming took 6 bases from V and 5 from J; bases not matched to a gene: 6. CDR3 length equals 13 residues.

At least ten counts were recorded for this clone. V is TRBV5-4 and J is TRBJ1-1; perhaps TRBD1 as D (6 bases). Trimming took off 4 bases at V and 2 bases at J, with 12 bases between the two ends. CDR1 is SGHNT, CDR2 YYREEE, per germline (reference sequence). This CDR3 has 14 amino acids. Here the CDR3 reads CASSPGTYNTEAFF. CDR3 sequence (DNA): TGTGCCAGCAGCCCCGGGACATACAACACTGAAGCTTTCTTT.

At least ten counts were recorded for this clone. A junction boundary mismatches the germline segment, possibly from a read error. The chain has TRBV4-1 and TRBJ1-2; no clear D. From germline, CDR1 is MGHRA and CDR2 YSYEKL. This CDR3 has 11 amino acids. The CDR3 DNA is TGCGCCAGCAGCCAAGGAAGAAGCTACGCCTTC. This sequence encodes CASSQGRSYAF.

This clone occurred many times. The genes are TRBV7-9 and TRBJ1-2; D gene unclear. The CDR3 sequence is 13 residues long. The V gene's germline CDR1 is SEHNR and CDR2 FQNEAQ (reference sequence). Trimming stripped 0 bases from V and 6 bases from J, with 8 bases between. CDR3 nucleotide sequence: TGTGCCAGCAGCTTAGCGGAGATTGATGGCTACACCTTC. Translation: CASSLAEIDGYTF.

This clone has a handful of counts. The chain uses TRBV2 and TRBJ1-1, with a tentative D call TRBD1 (6 bases). The ends were cut back, 6 bases at V and 1 base at J, with 12 bases in the middle. The CDR3 is 14 amino acids. Germline V gene sequence: CDR1 SNHLY, CDR2 FYNNEI. The CDR3 sequence is CASSRQATNTEAFF. In DNA, the CDR3 is TGTGCCAGCAGCAGACAGGCGACGAACACTGAAGCTTTCTTT.

This clone was seen more than once but under ten times. This chain uses TRBV10-3 with TRBJ2-2, with 11 bases that match TRBD1. The trim removed 3 bases at V and 4 bases at J, leaving 7 bases unmatched. Germline loops: CDR1 ENHRY, CDR2 SYGVKD. The CDR3 has 17 amino acids. The CDR3 reads CAISETPGTGGTGELFF. CDR3 bases: TGTGCCATCAGTGAAACCCCCGGGACAGGGGGCACCGGGGAGCTGTTTTTT.

This clone was recorded at least ten times. The chain couples TRBV18 to TRBJ2-3; D ambiguous. The germline CDR1 and CDR2 sequences are KGHSH and LQKENI. Trimming removed 2 bases from V and 1 base from J, with 7 bases in between. The CDR3 extends over 14 amino acids. DNA for the CDR3: TGTGCCAGCTCACCATCAGCAGGCACAGATACGCAGTATTTT. This encodes CASSPSAGTDTQYF. Filled out from reference TRBV18 and TRBJ2-3, the complete variable domain reads NAGVMQNPRHLVRRRGQEARLRCSPMKGHSHVYWYRQLPEEGLKFMVYLQKENIIDESGMPKERFSAEFPKEGPSILRIQQVVRGDSAAYFCASSPSAGTDTQYFGPGTRLTVL.

The rearrangement links TRBV6-5 to TRBJ2-2, with 7 bases identical to TRBD1. Germline V gene lookup returns CDR1 MNHEY and CDR2 SVGAGI. This CDR3 comprises 16 residues. V shed 0 bases, J shed 5 bases, and the junction held 6 bases outside the gene matches. The CDR3 DNA reads as TGTGCCAGCAGTTACTCGGGACAGCCGGAGACCGGGGAGCTGTTTTTT. The encoded protein is CASSYSGQPETGELFF.

This clone was detected many times. The chain combines TRBV19 with TRBJ2-1, with 10 bases identical to TRBD1. The CDR3 runs 17 residues. V shed 5 bases, J shed 5 bases, and the junction held 12 bases outside the gene matches. From germline, CDR1 is LNHDA and CDR2 SQIVND (reference sequence). This CDR3 reads CASSAGTGAWVDNEQFF. As DNA, the CDR3 is TGTGCCAGTAGTGCCGGGACAGGGGCCTGGGTTGACAATGAGCAGTTCTTC.

This clone was seen many times. V gene TRBV4-1 combines with J gene TRBJ1-5; D may be TRBD1 (6 bases). This CDR3 comprises 17 residues. CDR1 is MGHRA, CDR2 YSYEKL, per germline. Between the trimmed V and J ends, which lost 3 bases and 5 bases, there was a span of 20 bases. The CDR3 is CASSQILTGRFDQPQHF. Written as DNA, the CDR3 is TGCGCCAGCAGCCAGATTCTTACAGGGAGGTTCGATCAGCCCCAGCATTTT.

In its sample, this clone was seen many times. The chain carries TRBV2 and TRBJ2-1, with D unresolved. Trimming cost V 1 base and J 7 bases, with 11 bases left between them. CDR3 size: 14 residues. Germline CDR1 SNHLY, CDR2 FYNNEI. The CDR3 DNA reads TGTGCCAGCAGTGAAGGGACCAACTTGAATGAGCAGTTCTTC. Translating it yields CASSEGTNLNEQFF.